This is a list of T cell receptor beta chains from one sample in a study of molecular identifiers for immune sequencing clone quantification. TCRdb independently ran MiXCR on the PCR reads; one entry per CDR3 protein. The table lists under 650,000 distinct CDR3 sequences, just under 20% of them singletons, with 0.7% to 1% in the top ten. The sequenced sample consisted of naive CD8+ T cells from blood, with Jurkat cell RNA spiked in. The source is a human donor in good health. Some libraries in this study had Jurkat cell RNA spiked in. The CDR3 runs from the conserved cysteine through the conserved F or W. A D gene is named only where the DNA matches it firmly.

CDR3 protein: CASSYIAGGLFDEQFF
V gene: TRBV6-5
J gene: TRBJ2-1
D gene: TRBD2

CDR3 protein: CASRSGQGIDEQFF
V gene: TRBV11-2
J gene: TRBJ2-1
D gene: TRBD1

CDR3 protein: CASSLVSGGDFGELFF
V gene: TRBV12-3/TRBV12-4
J gene: TRBJ2-2
D gene: -

CDR3 protein: CASSQEAGWMTDTQYF
V gene: TRBV4-3
J gene: TRBJ2-3
D gene: -

CDR3 protein: CASSQLGLAGESGAKNIQYF
V gene: TRBV4-1
J gene: TRBJ2-4
D gene: TRBD2

CDR3 protein: CASSQETTYQETQYF
V gene: TRBV14
J gene: TRBJ2-5
D gene: -

CDR3 protein: CASRAGTGLTEAFF
V gene: TRBV4-2
J gene: TRBJ1-1
D gene: TRBD1

CDR3 protein: CSVVFSGSGNTIYF
V gene: TRBV29-1
J gene: TRBJ1-3
D gene: -

CDR3 protein: CASSSGQSVMSYTF
V gene: TRBV27
J gene: TRBJ1-2
D gene: TRBD1

CDR3 protein: CAWSVPYGLYTDTQYF
V gene: TRBV30
J gene: TRBJ2-3
D gene: -

CDR3 protein: CAWTPPPPGSYNEQFF
V gene: TRBV30
J gene: TRBJ2-1
D gene: -

CDR3 protein: CASSLSLRDSYNSPLHF
V gene: TRBV27
J gene: TRBJ1-6
D gene: TRBD1

CDR3 protein: CASSLVLSNQPQHF
V gene: TRBV12-3/TRBV12-4
J gene: TRBJ1-5
D gene: -

CDR3 protein: CASSSGAGTPSF
V gene: TRBV12-3/TRBV12-4
J gene: TRBJ2-5
D gene: -

CDR3 protein: CASSPGVANQETQYF
V gene: TRBV18
J gene: TRBJ2-5
D gene: -

CDR3 protein: CASSFGPGRYYEQYF
V gene: TRBV19
J gene: TRBJ2-7
D gene: -

CDR3 protein: CASRSGSHEQYF
V gene: TRBV27
J gene: TRBJ2-7
D gene: -

CDR3 protein: CASSPDGDTVRNTIYF
V gene: TRBV12-3/TRBV12-4
J gene: TRBJ1-3
D gene: -

CDR3 protein: CASSNRGMNTEAFF
V gene: TRBV5-1
J gene: TRBJ1-1
D gene: TRBD1

CDR3 protein: CASSLTTGIFNYGYTF
V gene: TRBV12-3/TRBV12-4
J gene: TRBJ1-2
D gene: -

CDR3 protein: CASSPRLAGISETDTQYF
V gene: TRBV18
J gene: TRBJ2-3
D gene: TRBD2

CDR3 protein: CASAGVDMNTEAFF
V gene: TRBV27
J gene: TRBJ1-1
D gene: -

CDR3 protein: CASSAASGGAADTQYF
V gene: TRBV9
J gene: TRBJ2-3
D gene: TRBD2

CDR3 protein: CASSLATAGDTEAFF
V gene: TRBV5-1
J gene: TRBJ1-1
D gene: -